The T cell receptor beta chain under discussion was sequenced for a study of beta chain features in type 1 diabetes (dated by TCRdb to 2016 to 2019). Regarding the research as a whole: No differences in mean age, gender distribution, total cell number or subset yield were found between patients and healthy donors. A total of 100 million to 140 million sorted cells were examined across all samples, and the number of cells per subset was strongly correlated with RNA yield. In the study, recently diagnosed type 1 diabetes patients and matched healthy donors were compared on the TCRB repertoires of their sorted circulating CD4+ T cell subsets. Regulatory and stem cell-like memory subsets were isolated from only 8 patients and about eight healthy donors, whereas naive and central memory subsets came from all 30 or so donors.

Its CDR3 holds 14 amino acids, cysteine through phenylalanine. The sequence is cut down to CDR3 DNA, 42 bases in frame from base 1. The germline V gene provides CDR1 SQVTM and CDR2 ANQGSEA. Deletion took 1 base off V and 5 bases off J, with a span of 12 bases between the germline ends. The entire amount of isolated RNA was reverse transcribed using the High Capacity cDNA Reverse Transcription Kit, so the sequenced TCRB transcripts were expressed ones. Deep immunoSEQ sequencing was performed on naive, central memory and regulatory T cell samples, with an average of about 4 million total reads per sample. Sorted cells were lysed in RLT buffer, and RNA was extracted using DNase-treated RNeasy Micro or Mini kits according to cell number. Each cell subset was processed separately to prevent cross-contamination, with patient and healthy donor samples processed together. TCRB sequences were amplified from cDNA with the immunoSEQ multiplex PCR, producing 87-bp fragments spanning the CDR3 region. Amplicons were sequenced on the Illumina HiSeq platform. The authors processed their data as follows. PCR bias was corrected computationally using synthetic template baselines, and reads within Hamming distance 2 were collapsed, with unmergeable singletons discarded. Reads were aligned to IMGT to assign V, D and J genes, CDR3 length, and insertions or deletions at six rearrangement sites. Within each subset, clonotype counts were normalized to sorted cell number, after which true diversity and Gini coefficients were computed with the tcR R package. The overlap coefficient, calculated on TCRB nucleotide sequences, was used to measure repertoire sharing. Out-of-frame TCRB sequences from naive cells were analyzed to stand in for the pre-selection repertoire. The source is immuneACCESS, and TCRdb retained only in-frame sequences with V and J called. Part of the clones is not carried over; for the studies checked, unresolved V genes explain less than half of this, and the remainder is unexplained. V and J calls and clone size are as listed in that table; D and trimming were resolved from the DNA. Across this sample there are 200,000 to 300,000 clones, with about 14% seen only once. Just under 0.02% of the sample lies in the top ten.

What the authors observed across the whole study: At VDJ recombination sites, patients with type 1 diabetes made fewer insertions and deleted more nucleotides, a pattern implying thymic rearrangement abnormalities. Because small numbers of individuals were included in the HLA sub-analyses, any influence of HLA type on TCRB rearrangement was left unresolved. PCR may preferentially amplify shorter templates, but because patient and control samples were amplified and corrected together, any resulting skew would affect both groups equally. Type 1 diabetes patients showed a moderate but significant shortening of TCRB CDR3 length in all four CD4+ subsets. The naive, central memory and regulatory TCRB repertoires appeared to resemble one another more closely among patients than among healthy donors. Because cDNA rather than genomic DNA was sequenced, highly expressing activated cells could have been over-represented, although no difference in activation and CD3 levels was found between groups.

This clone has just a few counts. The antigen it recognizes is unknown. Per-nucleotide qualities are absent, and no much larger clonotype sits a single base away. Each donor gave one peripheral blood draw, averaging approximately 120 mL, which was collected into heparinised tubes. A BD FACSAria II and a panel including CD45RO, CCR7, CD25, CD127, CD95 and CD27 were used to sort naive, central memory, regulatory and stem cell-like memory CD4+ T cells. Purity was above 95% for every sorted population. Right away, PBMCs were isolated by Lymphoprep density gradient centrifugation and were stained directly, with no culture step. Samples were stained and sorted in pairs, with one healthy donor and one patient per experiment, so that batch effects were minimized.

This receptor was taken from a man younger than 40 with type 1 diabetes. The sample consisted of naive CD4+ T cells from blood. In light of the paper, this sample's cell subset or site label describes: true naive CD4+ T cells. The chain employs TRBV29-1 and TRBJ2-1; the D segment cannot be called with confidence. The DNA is TGCAGCGTTGAAGTTGAGGTACGGAACAATGAGCAGTTCTTC. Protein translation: CSVEVEVRNNEQFF.